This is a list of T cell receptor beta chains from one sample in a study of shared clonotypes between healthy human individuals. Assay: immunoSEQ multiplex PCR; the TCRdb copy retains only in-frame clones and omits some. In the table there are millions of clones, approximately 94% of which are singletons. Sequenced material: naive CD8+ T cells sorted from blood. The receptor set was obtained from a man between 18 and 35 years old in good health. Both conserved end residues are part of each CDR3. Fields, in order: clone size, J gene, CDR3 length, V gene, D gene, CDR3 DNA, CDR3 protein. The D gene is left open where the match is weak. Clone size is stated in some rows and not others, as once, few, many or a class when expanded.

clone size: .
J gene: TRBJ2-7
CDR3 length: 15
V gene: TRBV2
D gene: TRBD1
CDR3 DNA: TGTGCCAGCAGTAAGGATGGACAGGGTGGGGACGAGCAGTACTTC
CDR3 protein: CASSKDGQGGDEQYF

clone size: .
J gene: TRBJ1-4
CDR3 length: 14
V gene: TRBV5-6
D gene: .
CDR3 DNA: TGTGCCAGCAGCTTAGGAGGGGTAGGGGAAAAACTGTTTTTT
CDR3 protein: CASSLGGVGEKLFF

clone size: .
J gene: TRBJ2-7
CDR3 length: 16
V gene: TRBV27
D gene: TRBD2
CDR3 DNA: TGTGCCAGCAGTCCACTGACTAGCGGGGGCCCCTACGAGCAGTACTTC
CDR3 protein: CASSPLTSGGPYEQYF

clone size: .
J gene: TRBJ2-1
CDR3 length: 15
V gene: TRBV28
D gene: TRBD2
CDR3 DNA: TGTGCCAGCAGTTTATTTGGTAGCGGGAGAACTGAGCAGTTCTTC
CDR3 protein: CASSLFGSGRTEQFF

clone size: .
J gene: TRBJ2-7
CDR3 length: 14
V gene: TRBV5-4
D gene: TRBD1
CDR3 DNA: TGTGCCAGCAGCTTGGACAGGGGGCAGTACGAGCAGTACTTC
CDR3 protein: CASSLDRGQYEQYF

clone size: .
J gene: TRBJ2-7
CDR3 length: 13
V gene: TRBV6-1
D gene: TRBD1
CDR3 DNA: TGTGCCAGCAGGGGGACAGTTTCCTACGAGCAGTACTTC
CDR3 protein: CASRGTVSYEQYF

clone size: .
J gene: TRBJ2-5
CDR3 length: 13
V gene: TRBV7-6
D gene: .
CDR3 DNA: TGTGCCAGCAGCCCCTCGGGAGCAGAGACCCAGTACTTC
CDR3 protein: CASSPSGAETQYF

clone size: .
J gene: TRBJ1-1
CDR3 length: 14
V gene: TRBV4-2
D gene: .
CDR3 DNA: TGTGCCAGCAGCCAATACAGGGCAAGCACTGAAGCTTTCTTT
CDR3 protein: CASSQYRASTEAFF

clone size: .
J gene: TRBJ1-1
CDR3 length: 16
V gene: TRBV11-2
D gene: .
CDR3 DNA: TGTGCCAGCAGCTTAGGATGGATGTCAATTAACACTGAAGCTTTCTTT
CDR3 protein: CASSLGWMSINTEAFF

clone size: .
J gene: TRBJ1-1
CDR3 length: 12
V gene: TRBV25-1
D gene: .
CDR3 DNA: TGTGCCAGCAGTGTGTGGGGAGATGAAGCTTTCTTT
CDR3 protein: CASSVWGDEAFF

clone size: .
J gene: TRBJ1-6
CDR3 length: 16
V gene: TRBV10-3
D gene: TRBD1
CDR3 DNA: TGTGCCATCAGTGAGGGGGACAGCTCCTATAATTCACCCCTCCACTTT
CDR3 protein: CAISEGDSSYNSPLHF

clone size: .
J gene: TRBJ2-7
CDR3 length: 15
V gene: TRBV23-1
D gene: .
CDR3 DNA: TGCGCCAGCTCCCATATGGGGACGACCATCTACGAGCAGTACTTC
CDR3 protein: CASSHMGTTIYEQYF

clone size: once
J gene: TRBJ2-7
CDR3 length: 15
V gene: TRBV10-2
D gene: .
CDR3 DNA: TGCGCCAGCAGTGAGCCGTACAAGGAGGACTACGAGCAGTACTTC
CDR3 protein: CASSEPYKEDYEQYF

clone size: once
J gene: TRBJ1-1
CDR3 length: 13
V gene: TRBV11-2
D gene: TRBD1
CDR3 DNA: TGTGCCAGCAGCCCCGGGACAGGCTTTGAAGCTTTCTTT
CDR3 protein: CASSPGTGFEAFF

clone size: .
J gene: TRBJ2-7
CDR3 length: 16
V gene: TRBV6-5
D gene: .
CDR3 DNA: TGTGCCAGCAGTTACTCCCGCCCAGGTAGAAGCTACGAGCAGTACTTC
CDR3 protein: CASSYSRPGRSYEQYF

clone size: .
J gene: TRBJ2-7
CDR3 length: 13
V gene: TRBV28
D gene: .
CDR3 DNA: TGTGCCAGCAGTCCTACGAAGGGCTACGAGCAGTACTTC
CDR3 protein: CASSPTKGYEQYF

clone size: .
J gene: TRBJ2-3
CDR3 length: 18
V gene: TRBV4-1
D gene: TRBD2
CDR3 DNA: TGCGCCAGCAGCCAAGATGGGCTAGCGGGGCACAGCACAGATACGCAGTATTTT
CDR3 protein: CASSQDGLAGHSTDTQYF

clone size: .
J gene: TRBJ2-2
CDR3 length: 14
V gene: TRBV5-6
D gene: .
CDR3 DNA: TGTGCCAGCAGCTTGCTACAGAACACCGAGGAGCTGTTTTTT
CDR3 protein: CASSLLQNTEELFF

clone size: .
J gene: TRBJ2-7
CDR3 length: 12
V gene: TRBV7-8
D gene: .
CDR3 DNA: TGTGCCTCTTCTAAGGGCCCCTACGAGCAGTACTTC
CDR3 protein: CASSKGPYEQYF

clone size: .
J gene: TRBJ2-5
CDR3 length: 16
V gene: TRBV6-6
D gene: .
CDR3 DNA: TGTGCCAGCAGTGTCTTTGCGGGGCCACACCAAGAGACCCAGTACTTC
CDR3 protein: CASSVFAGPHQETQYF

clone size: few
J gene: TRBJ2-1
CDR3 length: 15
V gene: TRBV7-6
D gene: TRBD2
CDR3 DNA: TGTGCCAGCAGCTCCGAAGCGGGAATCCACAATGAGCAGTTCTTC
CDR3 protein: CASSSEAGIHNEQFF

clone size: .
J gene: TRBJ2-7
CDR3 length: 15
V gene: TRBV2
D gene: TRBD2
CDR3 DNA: TGTGCCAGCATTTTTAGCGGGAGCCCATCCTACGAGCAGTACTTC
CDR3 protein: CASIFSGSPSYEQYF

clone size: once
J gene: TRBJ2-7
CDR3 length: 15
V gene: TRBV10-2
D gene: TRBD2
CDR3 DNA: TGCGCCAGCAGTGAGGGCAGCGGGAGTTCCTACGAGCAGTACTTC
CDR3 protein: CASSEGSGSSYEQYF

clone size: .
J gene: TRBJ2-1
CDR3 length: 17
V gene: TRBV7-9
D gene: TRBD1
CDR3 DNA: TGTGCCAGCAGCCCACCCCGTGCAGGGGGCTTATACAATGAGCAGTTCTTC
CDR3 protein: CASSPPRAGGLYNEQFF

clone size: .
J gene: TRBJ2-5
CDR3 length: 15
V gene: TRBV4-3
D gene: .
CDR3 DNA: TGCGCCAGCAGCCAAGATCTAACAGACCAAGAGACCCAGTACTTC
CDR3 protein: CASSQDLTDQETQYF

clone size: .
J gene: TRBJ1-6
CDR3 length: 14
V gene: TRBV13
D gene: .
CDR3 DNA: TGTGCCAGCAGCCTGGCGCAGTATAATTCACCCCTCCACTTT
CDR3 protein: CASSLAQYNSPLHF

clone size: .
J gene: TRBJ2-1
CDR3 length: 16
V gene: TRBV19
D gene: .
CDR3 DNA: TGTGCCAGTAGTTCCCGACCGCCATCGTCCTACAATGAGCAGTTCTTC
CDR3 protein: CASSSRPPSSYNEQFF

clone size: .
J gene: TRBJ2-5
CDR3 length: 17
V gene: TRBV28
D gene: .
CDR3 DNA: TGTGCCAGCAGTCCACGCCCTGTCGGGGCCGTGTATGAGACCCAGTACTTC
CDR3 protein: CASSPRPVGAVYETQYF

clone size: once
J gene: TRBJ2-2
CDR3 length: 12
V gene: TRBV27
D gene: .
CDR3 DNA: TGTGCCAGCAGTTTACAAGGGGAGAAGCTGTTTTTT
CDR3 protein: CASSLQGEKLFF

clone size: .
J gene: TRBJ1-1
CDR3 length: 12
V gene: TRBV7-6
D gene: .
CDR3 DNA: TGTGCCAGCAGCCCCGGGACAAGTGAAGCTTTCTTT
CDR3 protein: CASSPGTSEAFF

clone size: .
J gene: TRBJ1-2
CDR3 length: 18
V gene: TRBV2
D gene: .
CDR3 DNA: TGTGCCACCTCAGAGGGGAGAATCGGGTCCTACCTTAACTATGGCTACACCTTC
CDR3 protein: CATSEGRIGSYLNYGYTF

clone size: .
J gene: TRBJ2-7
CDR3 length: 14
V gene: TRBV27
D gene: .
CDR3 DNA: TGTGCCAGCCTCCCCCTAGGTGGAAGGCACGAGCAGTACTTC
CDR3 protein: CASLPLGGRHEQYF

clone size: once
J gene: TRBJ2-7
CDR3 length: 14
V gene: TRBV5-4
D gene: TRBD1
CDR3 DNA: TGTGCCAGCAGCTGGGACAGGGGGTACTACGAGCAGTACTTC
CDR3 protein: CASSWDRGYYEQYF

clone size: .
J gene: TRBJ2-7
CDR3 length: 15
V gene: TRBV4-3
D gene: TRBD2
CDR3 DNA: TGCGCCAGCAGCCAAGATGGACTAGCGGCGGACGAGCAGTACTTC
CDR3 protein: CASSQDGLAADEQYF